What follows are 25 T cell receptor beta chains derived from one specimen sequenced in a study of T cell repertoires in cytomegalovirus infection. TCRdb re-analysed the reads in MiXCR, keeping a single row per CDR3 protein. In the table there are about 210,000 distinct CDR3 sequences, around 6.2% of which are singletons. The sequencing input was PBMCs. These receptors originate from a human donor in good health (CMV status not recorded). Some clones in this sample may be carry-over from other donors' samples.

The sample holds many counts of this clonotype. The rearrangement joins TRBV9 to TRBJ2-7, with 9 nucleotides matching TRBD1. V trimming: 0 bases; J trimming: 5 bases; junction bases outside the gene matches: 18. This CDR3 has 19 residues. The germline CDR1 and CDR2 sequences are SGDLS and YYNGEE. The CDR3 is CASSVDERGQGGFYHEQYF. Here the CDR3 DNA reads TGTGCCAGCAGCGTAGATGAACGGGGACAGGGAGGGTTTTACCACGAGCAGTACTTC.

This clonotype showed up many times. V gene TRBV7-3 combines with J gene TRBJ1-1; D remains unclear. Deletions cut 5 bases from V and 6 bases from J, with 13 bases between. The CDR3 is 13 amino acids. CDR1 and CDR2 (germline): SGHTA, FQGTGA. As DNA, the CDR3 is TGTGCCAGCAGCCCTGGGTCTATCTCTGAAGCTTTCTTT. Translation: CASSPGSISEAFF.

This clonotype was seen many times. The chain carries TRBV7-6 and TRBJ2-1; tentative D call: TRBD1 (6 bases). This CDR3 is built from 14 residues. Trimming took off 7 bases at V and 9 bases at J, with 19 bases between the two ends. Germline V CDR1 and CDR2: SGHVS, FNYEAQ. This CDR3 is CASTPGTGSGEQFF. CDR3 nucleotide sequence: TGTGCCAGCACCCCAGGTACAGGGTCGGGTGAGCAGTTCTTC. The full variable domain, with the rest looked up from reference TRBV7-6 and TRBJ2-1, is GAGVSQSPRYKVTKRGQDVALRCDPISGHVSLYWYRQALGQGPEFLTYFNYEAQQDKSGLPNDRFSAERPEGSISTLTIQRTEQRDSAMYRCASTPGTGSGEQFFGPGTRLTVL.

This clonotype showed up many times. V usage is TRBV14 and J usage is TRBJ2-7; tentatively, D is TRBD1 (6 bases). Germline V gene sequence: CDR1 SGHDN, CDR2 FVKESK. With 1 base removed from V and 2 bases from J, the gap between germline ends came to 9 bases. The CDR3 has 14 residues. The CDR3 sequence is CASSQGRGPYEQYF. The CDR3, as DNA: TGTGCCAGCAGCCAAGGCAGGGGACCCTACGAGCAGTACTTC.

At least ten counts were recorded for this clonotype. The V call is TRBV7-3, the J call TRBJ1-1, with D possibly TRBD1 on 6 matching bases. Trimming took 5 bases from V and 0 from J, leaving 10 bases between them. Per the germline V gene, CDR1 is SGHTA and CDR2 is FQGTGA. The CDR3 runs 14 residues. In nucleotides, the CDR3 is TGTGCCAGCAGCCGACAGGATCTGAACACTGAAGCTTTCTTT. Its translation: CASSRQDLNTEAFF.

The table lists this clonotype with many counts. The rearrangement joins TRBV7-2 to TRBJ2-4, with no clear D. Germline CDR1 SGHTA, CDR2 FQGNSA. The CDR3 has 13 amino acids. V was trimmed by 2 bases and J by 1 base, leaving 3 bases between them. The chain's CDR3 is CASSLFAKNIQYF. CDR3 bases: TGTGCCAGCAGCTTATTTGCCAAAAACATTCAGTACTTC.

CDR3 region: CAWSVPGREAFF. The CDR3 DNA sequence: TGTGCCTGGAGTGTACCCGGGAGGGAAGCTTTCTTT. The chain is built from TRBV30 and TRBJ1-1, with D unresolved. The CDR3 is made up of 12 amino acids. In germline, CDR1 is GTSNPN, CDR2 SVGIG (reference sequence). V lost 0 bases, J lost 8 bases, and 10 bases lay in between.

At least ten counts were recorded for this clonotype. This rearrangement joins TRBV6-2 or TRBV6-3 to TRBJ2-3, with a tentative D call TRBD1 (5 bases). This CDR3 spans 14 amino acids. Germline assignment: CDR1 MNHEY and CDR2 SVGEGT. Trimming removed 2 bases from V and 3 bases from J, with 9 bases in between. In nucleotides, the CDR3 is TGTGCCAGCAGTTACCAGGGCCTAACAGATACGCAGTATTTT. Protein sequence: CASSYQGLTDTQYF.

This clonotype has a handful of counts. The chain is built from TRBV25-1 and TRBJ2-2, with a tentative D call TRBD1 (5 bases). CDR3 length: 14 amino acids. Germline assignment: CDR1 MGHDK and CDR2 SYGVNS. Trimming pared 4 bases from V and 6 bases from J, leaving 12 bases between. The CDR3 sequence is CASSGQGFPGELFF. The CDR3 DNA reads TGTGCCAGCAGTGGCCAGGGTTTCCCCGGGGAGCTGTTTTTT.

This clonotype was counted many times. J is TRBJ2-2 and V is TRBV7-2; 8 nucleotides align to TRBD1. V gave up 0 bases and J gave up 4 bases; unmatched junction bases: 7. CDR3 size: 17 residues. Per the germline V gene, CDR1 is SGHTA and CDR2 is FQGNSA. The CDR3 protein is CASSLAARGPSTGELFF. In DNA form, the CDR3 reads TGTGCCAGCAGCTTAGCCGCCAGGGGGCCAAGCACCGGGGAGCTGTTTTTT.

This clonotype turned up a few times. The chain has TRBV7-2 and TRBJ2-2; D is unresolved. V was shortened by 2 bases and J by 4 bases, with 14 bases between the two germline ends. CDR1 and CDR2 (germline): SGHTA, FQGNSA. The length of the CDR3 is 16 residues. CDR3 in DNA: TGTGCCAGCAGCTTAAAAGTTCTCCGTTCCACCGGGGAGCTGTTTTTT. The encoded protein is CASSLKVLRSTGELFF.

This clonotype has a count of ten or more. This chain joins TRBV18 and TRBJ2-1; 8 nucleotides match TRBD1. This CDR3 is built from 13 residues. Germline V gene sequence: CDR1 KGHSH, CDR2 LQKENI. The junction had 5 bases not matched to a gene; V was cut back by 6 bases and J by 7 bases. CDR3 region: CASSPGQDNEQFF. The CDR3 coding sequence is TGTGCCAGCTCCCCGGGACAGGATAATGAGCAGTTCTTC.

Many counts were recorded for this clonotype. The V gene is TRBV6-2 or TRBV6-3, the J gene TRBJ2-1, with TRBD2 matching over 13 bases. V gave up 4 bases and J gave up 0 bases; unmatched junction bases: 15. This CDR3 is 21 amino acids long. Germline assignment: CDR1 MNHEY and CDR2 SVGEGT. Here the CDR3 DNA reads TGTGCCAGCAGTTCTCTCTCGACTAGCGGGGGGACCCTGAGCTCCTACAATGAGCAGTTCTTC. Residues: CASSSLSTSGGTLSSYNEQFF.

This clonotype was recorded at least ten times. The chain recombines TRBV7-2 with TRBJ2-7, with TRBD2 identical over 13 bases. V gave up 4 bases and J gave up 7 bases; unmatched junction bases: 10. The CDR3 is 16 residues long. Per the germline V gene, CDR1 is SGHTA and CDR2 is FQGNSA. This chain's CDR3 is CASSSGLAGPFREQYF. CDR3 DNA sequence: TGTGCCAGCAGCTCGGGACTAGCGGGGCCTTTCAGAGAGCAGTACTTC.

This chain connects TRBV20-1 to TRBJ1-1, with D perhaps matching TRBD1 (6 bases). Trimming cost V 6 bases and J 7 bases, with 21 bases left between them. Looked up from germline, CDR1 is DFQATT and CDR2 is SNEGSKA (reference sequence). This CDR3 has 14 amino acids. The CDR3 DNA follows: TGCAGTGCCGGTAGGGCGGGGGCAGATGGTGAAGCTTTCTTT. It specifies CSAGRAGADGEAFF.

This clonotype was detected many times. The rearrangement joins TRBV4-1 to TRBJ1-1; no clear D gene. Trimming removed 6 bases at V and 0 bases at J, with 11 bases between. The CDR3 loop spans 14 amino acids. Germline V gene lookup returns CDR1 MGHRA and CDR2 YSYEKL. CDR3 nucleotide sequence: TGCGCCAGCAGTCGTGGACGGGTGAACACTGAAGCTTTCTTT. Protein product: CASSRGRVNTEAFF.

This sequence joins TRBV5-1 and TRBJ2-7, with 7 bases matching TRBD1. With V trimmed by 1 base and J by 1 base, 11 bases remained unmatched. CDR3 length: 17 residues. In germline, CDR1 is SGHRS, CDR2 YFSETQ. The CDR3 loop reads CASSLRRDSHQSYEQYF. The CDR3 nucleotides are TGCGCCAGCAGCTTGCGAAGGGACAGCCATCAATCCTACGAGCAGTACTTC. Together with reference TRBV5-1 and TRBJ2-7, the CDR3 gives the full variable domain: KAGVTQTPRYLIKTRGQQVTLSCSPISGHRSVSWYQQTPGQGLQFLFEYFSETQRNKGNFPGRFSGRQFSNSRSEMNVSTLELGDSALYLCASSLRRDSHQSYEQYFGPGTRLTVT.

The sample holds many counts of this clonotype. The chain links TRBV2 to TRBJ2-2; D is unclear. Germline loops: CDR1 SNHLY, CDR2 FYNNEI. V was clipped by 8 bases and J by 4 bases, with 11 bases between them. This CDR3 contains 13 residues. CDR3 in amino acids: CASEPYGTGELFF. CDR3 in DNA: TGTGCCAGCGAGCCTTACGGCACCGGGGAGCTGTTTTTT.

CDR3 sequence reads: CASSATRGTHTMSSYNEQFF. The DNA for the CDR3 is TGTGCCAGTAGTGCCACGCGAGGGACCCACACGATGAGCTCCTACAATGAGCAGTTCTTC. The chain recombines TRBV19 with TRBJ2-1; D assignment may be TRBD1 or TRBD2 (5 bases each). V shed 5 bases and J shed 0 bases, with 26 bases lying between them. From germline, CDR1 is LNHDA and CDR2 SQIVND (reference sequence). The length of the CDR3 is 20 residues. Filled out from reference TRBV19 and TRBJ2-1, the complete variable domain reads DGGITQSPKYLFRKEGQNVTLSCEQNLNHDAMYWYRQDPGQGLRLIYYSQIVNDFQKGDIAEGYSVSREKKESFPLTVTSAQKNPTAFYLCASSATRGTHTMSSYNEQFFGPGTRLTVL.

The table lists this clonotype with many counts. CDR3 protein: CASSFGAGGRTFF. The CDR3 bases are TGTGCCAGCAGTTTCGGTGCAGGCGGTAGAACTTTCTTT. The chain combines TRBV12-3 or TRBV12-4 with TRBJ1-1; the D is unclear. The length of the CDR3 is 13 residues. Trimming shortened V by 3 bases and J by 12 bases, and 17 bases separated the two germline ends.

The table lists this clonotype with many counts. J is TRBJ1-1 and V is TRBV5-1; TRBD1 might be the D (6 bases). V was cut by 4 bases and J by 3 bases, with 16 bases left in between. The germline gives CDR1 SGHRS, CDR2 YFSETQ. The CDR3 covers 15 residues. DNA for the CDR3: TGCGCCAGCAGCAGAGCATGGGACATGGACACTGAAGCTTTCTTT. This codes for CASSRAWDMDTEAFF. Complete variable domain (other parts from reference TRBV5-1 and TRBJ1-1): KAGVTQTPRYLIKTRGQQVTLSCSPISGHRSVSWYQQTPGQGLQFLFEYFSETQRNKGNFPGRFSGRQFSNSRSEMNVSTLELGDSALYLCASSRAWDMDTEAFFGQGTRLTVV.

This clonotype was detected many times. The V gene is TRBV12-3 or TRBV12-4, the J gene TRBJ1-2; a weak D match, TRBD1 (5 bases). CDR3 length equals 13 residues. V was shortened by 3 bases and J by 3 bases, with 8 bases between the two germline ends. CDR3 in DNA: TGTGCCAGCAGTTTCGGCAGGGACTATGGCTACACCTTC. Amino acids: CASSFGRDYGYTF.

This chain connects TRBV2 to TRBJ2-1, with TRBD2 as a possible D gene (6 bases). The germline V and J ends were trimmed by 8 bases and 0 bases, with 20 bases remaining between them. The CDR3 is 17 amino acids. Germline values: CDR1 SNHLY, CDR2 FYNNEI. The CDR3 sequence: CASERGKLTFSYNEQFF. CDR3 nucleotide sequence: TGTGCCAGCGAACGGGGGAAACTAACCTTCTCCTACAATGAGCAGTTCTTC.

This clonotype appeared many times. The chain has TRBV12-3 or TRBV12-4 and TRBJ1-2; the D is unclear. V was shortened by 6 bases and J by 4 bases, with 12 bases between the two germline ends. The CDR3 length is 13 residues. The CDR3 region has the DNA TGTGCCAGCAGAACTTCAGGATCCTATGGCTACACCTTC. The encoded protein is CASRTSGSYGYTF.

Ten or more counts support this clonotype. V is TRBV7-2 and J is TRBJ1-4; D ambiguous. Germline loops: CDR1 SGHTA, CDR2 FQGNSA. The ends were cut back, 4 bases at V and 3 bases at J, with 9 bases in the middle. The CDR3 totals 14 residues. The CDR3 DNA is TGTGCCAGCAGCTCCTCGTATGCTAATGAAAAACTGTTTTTT. This encodes CASSSSYANEKLFF.